This TCR beta chain derives from a study of T cells in Graves' hyperthyroidism and ophthalmopathy. In the study overall: Peripheral blood was taken when the disease was first diagnosed, before any treatment began.

The CDR3 regions of TCR beta were amplified from RNA transcripts. During a first-round RT-PCR of the TCR CDR3, the HTBI primer set was used. TCRdb independently ran MiXCR on the multiplex PCR reads; one entry per CDR3 protein. Among around 400,000 distinct CDR3 sequences listed, 15% to 18% were seen once. Thyroid ultrasound and orbital computed tomography, with clinical symptoms and serum thyroxine and TRAb, informed diagnoses. In this sample, this clonotype turned up many times. Germline V gene lookup returns CDR1 LGHNA and CDR2 YSLEER. The CDR3 spans 14 residues. V was shortened by 0 bases and J by 3 bases, with 9 bases between the two germline ends.

The sequencing input was blood. The J gene is TRBJ2-7, the V gene TRBV4-3, with D perhaps TRBD1 (6 bases). This receptor was identified in a woman between 18 and 29 years old with Graves' hyperthyroidism that later progressed to Graves' ophthalmopathy. DNA of the CDR3: TGCGCCAGCAGCCAAGATAGCAGGGGCTACGAGCAGTACTTC. This sequence encodes CASSQDSRGYEQYF.